This T cell receptor beta chain was documented in a study of cytomegalovirus exposure and HLA in healthy donors. Study observations and caveats: Follow-up analysis later connected one missense variant in DCLRE1C with trimming of TCR beta V- and J-genes.

Remarks on this clone: Its antigen is as yet unknown.

The study ran its PCR with 60 Vbeta and 13 Jbeta primers. Measured with immunoSEQ multiplex PCR; TCRdb has only the in-frame clones, and not every one. This sample's table reports some 120,000 clones. The clonotype originates from a man aged 25 to 45 in good health and CMV-seronegative. The sample was PBMCs.

CDR3 residues: CASSPDRGGGNEQFF. The CDR3 nucleotides read TGTGCCAGCAGCCCGGACAGGGGAGGCGGCAATGAGCAGTTCTTC. The chain joins TRBV5-5 to TRBJ2-1; 9 nucleotides line up with TRBD1. The CDR3 covers 15 residues. Unmatched junction bases numbered 8, after V lost 4 bases and J lost 6 bases. Germline loops: CDR1 SGHKS, CDR2 YYEKEE (reference sequence). The complete variable domain, with remaining parts taken from reference TRBV5-5 and TRBJ2-1, reads DAGVTQSPTHLIKTRGQQVTLRCSPISGHKSVSWYQQVLGQGPQFIFQYYEKEERGRGNFPDRFSARQFPNYSSELNVNALLLGDSALYLCASSPDRGGGNEQFFGPGTRLTVL.